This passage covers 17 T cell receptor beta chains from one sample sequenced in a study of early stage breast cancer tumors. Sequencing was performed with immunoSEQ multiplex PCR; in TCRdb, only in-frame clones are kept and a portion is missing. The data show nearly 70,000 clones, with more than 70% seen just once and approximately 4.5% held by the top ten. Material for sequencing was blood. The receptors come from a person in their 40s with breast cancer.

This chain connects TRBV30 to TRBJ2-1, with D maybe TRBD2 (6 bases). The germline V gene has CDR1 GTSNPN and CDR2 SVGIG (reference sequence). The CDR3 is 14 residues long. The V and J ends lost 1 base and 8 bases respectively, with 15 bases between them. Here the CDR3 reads CAWSAGLLLDEQFF. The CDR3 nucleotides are TGTGCCTGGAGTGCGGGACTCCTTCTAGATGAGCAGTTCTTC.

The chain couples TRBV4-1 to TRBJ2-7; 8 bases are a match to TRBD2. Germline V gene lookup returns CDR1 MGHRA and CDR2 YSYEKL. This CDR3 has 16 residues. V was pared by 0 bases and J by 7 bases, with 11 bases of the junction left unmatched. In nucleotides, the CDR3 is TGCGCCAGCAGCCAAGAAAGTCGGAGCGGGAGCGGAGAGCAGTACTTC. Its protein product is CASSQESRSGSGEQYF.

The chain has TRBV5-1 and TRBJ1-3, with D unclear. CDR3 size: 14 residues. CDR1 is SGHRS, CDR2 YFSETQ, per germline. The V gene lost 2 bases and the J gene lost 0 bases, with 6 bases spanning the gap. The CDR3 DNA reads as TGCGCCAGCAGCTTTGCGGGCTCTGGAAACACCATATATTTT. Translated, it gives CASSFAGSGNTIYF.

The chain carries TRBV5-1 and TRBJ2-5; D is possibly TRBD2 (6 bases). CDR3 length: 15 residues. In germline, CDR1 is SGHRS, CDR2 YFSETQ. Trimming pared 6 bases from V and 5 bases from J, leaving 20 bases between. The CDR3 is CASTSTKEGRETQYF. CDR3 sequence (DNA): TGCGCCAGCACCAGCACGAAGGAGGGCCGGGAGACCCAGTACTTC.

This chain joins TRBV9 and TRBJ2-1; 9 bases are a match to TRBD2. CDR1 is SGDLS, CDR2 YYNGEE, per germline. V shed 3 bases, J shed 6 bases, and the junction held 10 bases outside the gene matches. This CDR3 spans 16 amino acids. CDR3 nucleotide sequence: TGTGCCAGCAGCGCCGCGGGAGCGGGAGGAGGCAATGAGCAGTTCTTC. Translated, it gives CASSAAGAGGGNEQFF. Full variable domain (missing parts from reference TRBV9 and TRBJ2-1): DSGVTQTPKHLITATGQRVTLRCSPRSGDLSVYWYQQSLDQGLQFLIQYYNGEERAKGNILERFSAQQFPDLHSELNLSSLELGDSALYFCASSAAGAGGGNEQFFGPGTRLTVL.

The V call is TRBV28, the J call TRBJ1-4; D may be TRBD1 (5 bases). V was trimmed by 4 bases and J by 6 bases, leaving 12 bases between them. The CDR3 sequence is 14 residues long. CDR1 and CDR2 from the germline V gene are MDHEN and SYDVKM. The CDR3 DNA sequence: TGTGCCAGCAGTTCTCCCGGGGGGGATGAAAAACTGTTTTTT. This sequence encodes CASSSPGGDEKLFF.

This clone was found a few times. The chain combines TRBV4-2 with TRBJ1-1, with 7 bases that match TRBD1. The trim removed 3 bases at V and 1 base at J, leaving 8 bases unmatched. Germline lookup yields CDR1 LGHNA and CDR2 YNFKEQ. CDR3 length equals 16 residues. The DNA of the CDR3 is TGTGCCAGCAGCCAGCACACAGGACAGGAGAACACTGAAGCTTTCTTT. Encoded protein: CASSQHTGQENTEAFF.

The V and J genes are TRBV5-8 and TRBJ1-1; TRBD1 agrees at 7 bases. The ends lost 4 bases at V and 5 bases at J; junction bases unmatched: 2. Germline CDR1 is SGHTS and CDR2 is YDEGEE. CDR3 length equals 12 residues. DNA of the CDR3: TGTGCCAGCAGCCACAGGGGAACTGAAGCTTTCTTT. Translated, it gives CASSHRGTEAFF.

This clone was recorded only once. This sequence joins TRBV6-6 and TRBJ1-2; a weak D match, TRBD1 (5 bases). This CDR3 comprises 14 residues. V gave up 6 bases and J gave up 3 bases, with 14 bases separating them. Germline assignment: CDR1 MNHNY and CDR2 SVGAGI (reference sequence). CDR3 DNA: TGTGCCAGCAGACCCGGGGGAGTTGACTATGGCTACACCTTC. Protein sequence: CASRPGGVDYGYTF.

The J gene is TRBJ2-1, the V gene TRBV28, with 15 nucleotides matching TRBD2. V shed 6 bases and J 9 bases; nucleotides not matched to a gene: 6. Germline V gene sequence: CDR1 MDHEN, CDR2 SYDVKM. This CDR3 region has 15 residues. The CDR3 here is CASSPGTSGRSEQFF. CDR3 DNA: TGTGCCAGCAGCCCCGGGACTAGCGGGAGGAGTGAGCAGTTCTTC.

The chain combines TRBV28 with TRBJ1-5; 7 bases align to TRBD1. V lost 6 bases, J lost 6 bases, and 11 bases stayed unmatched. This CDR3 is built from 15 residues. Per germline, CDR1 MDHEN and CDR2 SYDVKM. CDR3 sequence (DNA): TGTGCCAGCAGCCTACCTACAGGGGCAGGTCAGCCCCAGCATTTT. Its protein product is CASSLPTGAGQPQHF. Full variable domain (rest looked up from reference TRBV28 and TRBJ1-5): DVKVTQSSRYLVKRTGEKVFLECVQDMDHENMFWYRQDPGLGLRLIYFSYDVKMKEKGDIPEGYSVSREKKERFSLILESASTNQTSMYLCASSLPTGAGQPQHFGDGTRLSIL.

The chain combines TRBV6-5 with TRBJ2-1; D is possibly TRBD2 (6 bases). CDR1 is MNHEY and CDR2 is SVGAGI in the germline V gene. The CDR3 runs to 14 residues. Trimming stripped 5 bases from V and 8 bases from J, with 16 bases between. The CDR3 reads CASSQGLRPHEQFF. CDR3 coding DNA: TGTGCCAGCAGTCAGGGACTCCGGCCCCATGAGCAGTTCTTC.

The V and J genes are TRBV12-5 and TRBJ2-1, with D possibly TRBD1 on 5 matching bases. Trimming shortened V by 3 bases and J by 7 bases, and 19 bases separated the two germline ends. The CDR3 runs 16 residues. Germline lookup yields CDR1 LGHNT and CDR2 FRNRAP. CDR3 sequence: CASGFPGLIGENEQFF. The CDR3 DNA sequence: TGTGCTAGTGGTTTTCCAGGGCTAATAGGAGAAAATGAGCAGTTCTTC.

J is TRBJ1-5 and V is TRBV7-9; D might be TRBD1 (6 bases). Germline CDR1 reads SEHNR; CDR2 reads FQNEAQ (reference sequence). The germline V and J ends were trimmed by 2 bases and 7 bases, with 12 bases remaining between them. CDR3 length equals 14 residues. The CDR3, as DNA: TGTGCCAGCAGCTTAACGGACAGCGAGCAGCCCCAGCATTTT. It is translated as CASSLTDSEQPQHF. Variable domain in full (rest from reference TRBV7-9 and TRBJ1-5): DTGVSQNPRHKITKRGQNVTFRCDPISEHNRLYWYRQTLGQGPEFLTYFQNEAQLEKSRLLSDRFSAERPKGSFSTLEIQRTEQGDSAMYLCASSLTDSEQPQHFGDGTRLSIL.

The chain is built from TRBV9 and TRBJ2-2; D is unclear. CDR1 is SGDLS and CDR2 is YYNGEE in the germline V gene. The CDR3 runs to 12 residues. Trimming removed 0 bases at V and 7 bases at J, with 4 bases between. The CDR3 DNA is TGTGCCAGCAGCGTAGGGGGCGGGGAGCTGTTTTTT. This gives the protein CASSVGGGELFF.

The CDR3 bases are TGTGCCAGCAGGGTAGGGGTCAACTATGGCTACACCTTC. Translating it yields CASRVGVNYGYTF. The chain uses TRBV6-5 and TRBJ1-2; TRBD1 is a possible D gene (5 bases). Trimming cost V 6 bases and J 2 bases, with 10 bases left between them. The germline V gene has CDR1 MNHEY and CDR2 SVGAGI. There are 13 residues in the CDR3.

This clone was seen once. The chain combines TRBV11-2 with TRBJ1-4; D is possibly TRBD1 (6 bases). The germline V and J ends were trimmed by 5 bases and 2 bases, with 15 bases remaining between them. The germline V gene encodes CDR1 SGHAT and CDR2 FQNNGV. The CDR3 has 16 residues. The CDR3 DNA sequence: TGTGCCAGCAGCCTAACAGGGCTGGTGACTAATGAAAAACTGTTTTTT. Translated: CASSLTGLVTNEKLFF.